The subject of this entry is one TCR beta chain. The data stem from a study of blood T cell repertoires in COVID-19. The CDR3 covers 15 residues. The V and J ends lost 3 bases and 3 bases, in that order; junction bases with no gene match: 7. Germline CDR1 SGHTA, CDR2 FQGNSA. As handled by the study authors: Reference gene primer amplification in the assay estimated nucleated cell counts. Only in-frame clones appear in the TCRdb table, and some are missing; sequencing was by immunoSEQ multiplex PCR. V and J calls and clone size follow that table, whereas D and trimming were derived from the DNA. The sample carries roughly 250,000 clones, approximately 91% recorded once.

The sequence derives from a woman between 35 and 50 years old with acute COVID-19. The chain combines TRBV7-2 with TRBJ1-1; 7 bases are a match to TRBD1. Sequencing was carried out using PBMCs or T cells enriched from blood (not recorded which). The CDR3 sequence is CASSLATGLYTEAFF. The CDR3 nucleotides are TGTGCCAGCAGCTTGGCGACAGGGCTGTACACTGAAGCTTTCTTT.